Listed below are T cell receptor beta chains from one sample, sequenced in a study of type 1 and type 2 diabetes patients. TCRdb recomputed calls from the multiplex PCR reads with MiXCR, one row per CDR3 protein. The sample carries 270,000 or so distinct CDR3 sequences, roughly 50% recorded once. The sequenced sample was peripheral blood mononuclear cells (PBMCs). The receptors stem from a man aged 18 to 30 with type 2 diabetes. CDR3s include the opening cysteine and the closing phenylalanine or tryptophan. D genes are given only for firm matches. The size field is filled for only some rows; it gives once, few, many or a size class.

J	size	D	V	CDR3	DNA
TRBJ1-2	.	.	TRBV4-1	CASSQEPGASRGYTF	TGCGCCAGCAGCCAAGAGCCGGGAGCAAGCCGGGGCTACACCTTC
TRBJ2-3	.	.	TRBV9	CASSDLRTDTQYF	TGTGCCAGCAGTGACCTCAGAACAGATACGCAGTATTTT
TRBJ1-5	.	.	TRBV19	CASLAGWGGNQPQHF	TGTGCCAGCCTTGCTGGGTGGGGGGGAAATCAGCCCCAGCATTTT
TRBJ1-1	few	.	TRBV29-1	CSVVSAPMNTEAFF	TGCAGCGTTGTGAGTGCCCCCATGAACACTGAAGCTTTCTTT
TRBJ2-7	.	TRBD1	TRBV5-1	CASSLEGDRVHEQYF	TGCGCCAGCAGCTTGGAGGGAGACAGGGTCCACGAGCAGTACTTC
TRBJ1-5	.	TRBD1	TRBV20-1	CSAPKPWTGNQPQHF	TGCAGTGCTCCCAAACCGTGGACAGGTAATCAGCCCCAGCATTTT
TRBJ2-5	.	.	TRBV20-1	CSASGGETQYF	TGCAGTGCATCCGGCGGAGAGACCCAGTACTTC
TRBJ2-2	.	.	TRBV12-5	CASGLGGTGELFF	TGTGCTAGTGGTTTGGGGGGCACCGGGGAGCTGTTTTTT
TRBJ2-3	.	.	TRBV20-1	CSARHQGTSTDTQYF	TGCAGTGCTAGACACCAGGGAACTAGCACAGATACGCAGTATTTT
TRBJ2-1	.	TRBD1	TRBV18	CASSPIQGDYNEQFF	TGTGCCAGCTCACCAATTCAGGGGGACTACAATGAGCAGTTCTTC
TRBJ1-2	.	.	TRBV6-1	CASSSRPRGANYGYTF	TGTGCCAGCAGCTCACGACCCAGAGGCGCAAACTATGGCTACACCTTC
TRBJ1-6	few	.	TRBV12-3/TRBV12-4	CATAWGGDTPLHF	TGTGCCACCGCATGGGGAGGCGATACACCCCTCCACTTT
TRBJ1-2	.	.	TRBV20-1	CSAKGHGYTF	TGCAGTGCTAAGGGGCATGGCTACACCTTC
TRBJ2-3	.	.	TRBV20-1	CSARDRRELSPDTQYF	TGCAGTGCTAGAGATCGTCGGGAGTTATCCCCAGATACGCAGTATTTT
TRBJ1-2	.	TRBD1	TRBV5-1	CASSLLPGGDYGYTF	TGCGCCAGCAGCTTGTTACCAGGGGGCGACTATGGCTACACCTTC
TRBJ2-5	.	TRBD1	TRBV7-2	CASRPTGGRETQYF	TGTGCCAGCAGGCCCACAGGGGGACGAGAGACCCAGTACTTC
TRBJ1-6	.	TRBD1	TRBV28	CASSLTGVDNSPLHF	TGTGCCAGCAGTTTAACAGGGGTTGATAATTCACCCCTCCACTTT
TRBJ1-2	.	.	TRBV7-2	CASSLDAYGYTF	TGTGCCAGCAGCTTAGATGCCTATGGCTACACCTTC